Each of the 24 T cell receptor beta chains below was sequenced from the same sample in a study of molecular identifiers for immune sequencing clone quantification. From the PCR reads, TCRdb called clonotypes with MiXCR, one entry per CDR3 protein. The sample includes some 9,000 distinct CDR3 sequences, about an eighth of them seen just once. Sequencing was done on a sample of naive CD8+ T cells from blood, with Jurkat cell RNA spiked in. The subset denotes: FACS-sorted CD8+CD4-CCR7+CD45RA+ naive T cells. Receptors were obtained from a human donor in good health. Some libraries in this study had Jurkat cell RNA spiked in.

Relative to its sample, this clonotype is medium-sized (0.01 to 0.1%). J is TRBJ2-3 and V is TRBV4-1; D is perhaps TRBD1 (6 bases). This CDR3 contains 16 residues. V was pared by 4 bases and J by 1 base, with 15 bases between. Looked up from germline, CDR1 is MGHRA and CDR2 is YSYEKL. The CDR3 protein is CASSPLGAPGTDTQYF. The CDR3 coding sequence is TGCGCCAGCAGCCCCTTGGGGGCGCCCGGCACAGATACGCAGTATTTT.

The chain couples TRBV2 to TRBJ2-7; no clear D. The length of the CDR3 is 13 residues. V lost 7 bases and J 4 bases, leaving 14 bases between the germline ends. From germline, CDR1 is SNHLY and CDR2 FYNNEI. The DNA for the CDR3 is TGTGCCAGCACCGAGAATAAATGGTACGAGCAGTACTTC. It encodes CASTENKWYEQYF.

This clonotype is medium-sized. This rearrangement joins TRBV19 to TRBJ2-1; D perhaps matches TRBD1 (6 bases). CDR1 LNHDA and CDR2 SQIVND come from the germline V gene (reference sequence). This CDR3 region has 15 residues. V was pared by 2 bases and J by 4 bases, with 12 bases between. Written as DNA, the CDR3 is TGTGCCAGTAGTATATTCGGGGACACTTACAATGAGCAGTTCTTC. This codes for CASSIFGDTYNEQFF.

This clonotype was recorded many times. CDR3 DNA sequence: TGTGCCAGCAGCTTAGTGAGCGGAAGCTCCTACGAGCAGTACTTC. Amino acid sequence: CASSLVSGSSYEQYF. The rearrangement joins TRBV7-2 to TRBJ2-7; TRBD2 might be the D (5 bases). Looked up from germline, CDR1 is SGHTA and CDR2 is FQGNSA. The CDR3 has 15 amino acids. The V and J ends lost 1 base and 0 bases respectively, with 10 bases between them. Looking up the rest from reference TRBV7-2 and TRBJ2-7 gives the full variable domain: GAGVSQSPSNKVTEKGKDVELRCDPISGHTALYWYRQSLGQGLEFLIYFQGNSAPDKSGLPSDRFSAERTGGSVSTLTIQRTQQEDSAVYLCASSLVSGSSYEQYFGPGTRLTVT.

In its sample, this clonotype was seen many times. The chain uses TRBV6-2 or TRBV6-3 and TRBJ2-7, with D perhaps matching TRBD1 (5 bases). Germline V lookup: CDR1 MNHEY, CDR2 SVGEGT. There are 14 residues in the CDR3. With 6 bases removed from V and 2 bases from J, the gap between germline ends came to 14 bases. The CDR3 is CASRRGGNAYEQYF. Written as DNA, the CDR3 is TGTGCCAGCAGAAGGGGTGGGAATGCCTACGAGCAGTACTTC.

CDR3 in amino acids: CASRSDRRDEKLFF. The CDR3 nucleotides read TGTGCCAGCAGGTCGGACAGGCGGGATGAAAAACTGTTTTTT. V and J are TRBV12-3 or TRBV12-4 and TRBJ1-4; 7 bases match TRBD1. The V gene end was trimmed by 6 bases and the J gene end by 6 bases; junction bases not matched to a gene: 7. This CDR3 region has 14 residues.

This clonotype was seen a handful of times. The V gene is TRBV11-2, the J gene TRBJ2-7; TRBD1 might be the D (6 bases). V gave up 4 bases and J gave up 3 bases, with 16 bases separating them. The CDR3 has 15 amino acids. In germline, CDR1 is SGHAT, CDR2 FQNNGV. The CDR3 DNA reads as TGTGCCAGCAGCTGGGGGCTTGGTTCGGGCTACGAGCAGTACTTC. Protein: CASSWGLGSGYEQYF.

This clonotype was counted many times. V is TRBV12-3 or TRBV12-4 and J is TRBJ2-5; D is ambiguous. Deletions cut 3 bases from V and 4 bases from J, with 9 bases between. The CDR3 extends over 13 amino acids. The CDR3 nucleotides are TGTGCCAGCAGTTTTGGATTGACAGAGACCCAGTACTTC. Amino acids: CASSFGLTETQYF.

The rearrangement links TRBV2 to TRBJ2-7; the D gene is possibly TRBD2 (6 bases). The CDR3 runs 13 residues. Germline CDR1 SNHLY, CDR2 FYNNEI. V was clipped by 5 bases and J by 4 bases, with 12 bases between them. The CDR3 sequence: CASSTRRVYEQYF. Written as DNA, the CDR3 is TGTGCCAGCAGTACCCGGAGGGTATACGAGCAGTACTTC.

The chain joins TRBV12-3 or TRBV12-4 to TRBJ2-1, with TRBD2 matching 12 bases. CDR3 size: 16 residues. Germline trimming cut 6 bases from V and 9 bases from J; bases unmatched to any gene: 12. The CDR3 bases are TGTGCCAGCAGACTGACTAGCGGGAGAAGTAGGGGTGAGCAGTTCTTC. It specifies CASRLTSGRSRGEQFF.

This clonotype was seen many times. The chain has TRBV29-1 and TRBJ2-7, with TRBD1 identical over 9 bases. Germline assignment: CDR1 SQVTM and CDR2 ANQGSEA. This CDR3 region has 13 residues. J was trimmed by 2 bases and V by 4 bases; bases with no gene match: 3. CDR3: CSVARDRAYEQYF. The CDR3 DNA is TGCAGCGTTGCTCGGGACAGGGCCTACGAGCAGTACTTC.

In its sample, this clonotype ranks as medium-sized. J is TRBJ2-6 and V is TRBV14, with D perhaps assigned TRBD1 or TRBD2 (5 bases each). Germline CDR1 and CDR2: SGHDN and FVKESK. The CDR3 loop spans 16 amino acids. Trimming took off 0 bases at V and 7 bases at J, with 13 bases between the two ends. CDR3 protein: CASSQEGTPSANVLTF. The CDR3, as DNA: TGTGCCAGCAGCCAAGAGGGGACCCCTTCCGCCAACGTCCTGACTTTC.

This clonotype is classed as medium-sized. V gene TRBV28 combines with J gene TRBJ2-3; D possibly corresponds to TRBD1 (5 bases). With 7 bases removed from V and 4 bases from J, the gap between germline ends came to 18 bases. The CDR3 extends over 15 amino acids. The germline V gene has CDR1 MDHEN and CDR2 SYDVKM. Here the CDR3 reads CASTPYVAGPDTQYF. The CDR3 bases are TGTGCCAGCACCCCCTATGTAGCAGGGCCAGATACGCAGTATTTT.

By proportion, this clonotype is medium-sized. The chain is built from TRBV27 and TRBJ1-1, with 7 bases lining up with TRBD1. Germline V gene data show CDR1 as MNHEY and CDR2 as SMNVEV (reference sequence). CDR3 length equals 14 residues. The junction had 10 bases not matched to a gene; V was cut back by 5 bases and J by 7 bases. CDR3 protein: CASSASPGQSEAFF. CDR3 coding DNA: TGTGCCAGCAGTGCCTCTCCGGGACAGAGTGAAGCTTTCTTT.

In regard to this clonotype: The final CDR3 position lacks the conserved phenylalanine or tryptophan, pointing to a likely read error. The J gene is TRBJ2-3, the V gene TRBV6-5, with D perhaps matching TRBD1 (6 bases). The CDR3 spans 14 residues. The V gene's germline CDR1 is MNHEY and CDR2 SVGAGI. Trimming took 8 bases from V and 3 from J, leaving 15 bases between them. The CDR3 DNA sequence: TGTGCCAGCGTGGCTCAGGGGCAGACAGATACGCAGTATCTT. It codes for CASVAQGQTDTQYL.

Within the sample, this clonotype is medium-sized. The rearrangement uses TRBV20-1 and TRBJ2-7; possibly TRBD1 for D (5 bases). The CDR3 spans 13 residues. V lost 3 bases to trimming and J lost 2 bases, with 11 bases between them. Germline CDR1 reads DFQATT; CDR2 reads SNEGSKA (reference sequence). CDR3 bases: TGCAGTGCTAGCCCGGCAGGGACCTACGAGCAGTACTTC. Protein: CSASPAGTYEQYF.

Sample share makes this clonotype medium-sized. J is TRBJ2-3 and V is TRBV12-3 or TRBV12-4; D ambiguous. The V end lost 1 base, the J end lost 4 bases, and 21 bases lay between the germline ends. The CDR3 has 18 amino acids. CDR3 protein: CASSLGLRTDLVADTQYF. For the CDR3, the DNA is TGTGCCAGCAGTTTAGGGCTACGGACGGATCTCGTCGCAGATACGCAGTATTTT.

This clonotype was observed many times. The V and J genes are TRBV6-7 and TRBJ1-4; D is undetermined. TRBV6-7 is identified as an open reading frame with a role that is uncertain. The CDR3 totals 14 residues. Trimming stripped 2 bases from V and 7 bases from J, with 11 bases between. The CDR3, as DNA: TGTGCCAGCAGTTACGGGCAGGAGGCTGAAAAACTGTTTTTT. Protein sequence: CASSYGQEAEKLFF.

This clonotype is labeled medium-sized. This chain connects TRBV20-1 to TRBJ2-3; 11 bases line up with TRBD2. The CDR3 is 17 residues long. With V trimmed by 2 bases and J by 1 base, 8 bases remained unmatched. Germline values: CDR1 DFQATT, CDR2 SNEGSKA (reference sequence). CDR3 nucleotides: TGCAGTGCTAGAAGCGGACTAGCGGGCACCCGCACAGATACGCAGTATTTT. Its translation is CSARSGLAGTRTDTQYF.

About this clonotype itself: This clone may be a read error of a much larger clone one base away. This sequence joins TRBV7-3 and TRBJ2-1, with D perhaps matching TRBD2 (6 bases). The CDR3 runs to 15 residues. From germline, CDR1 is SGHTA and CDR2 FQGTGA. The CDR3 is CASSLGLTNYNERFF. The CDR3 coding sequence is TGTGCCAGCAGCTTGGGACTGACCAACTACAATGAGCGGTTCTTC. Drawing the rest from reference TRBV7-3 and TRBJ2-1, the complete variable domain is GAGVSQTPSNKVTEKGKYVELRCDPISGHTALYWYRQSLGQGPEFLIYFQGTGAADDSGLPNDRFFAVRPEGSVSTLKIQRTERGDSAVYLCASSLGLTNYNERFFGPGTRLTVL.

By share of the sample, this clonotype is medium-sized (0.01 to 0.1%). V is TRBV6-6 and J is TRBJ2-3, with D perhaps TRBD2 (5 bases). V was clipped by 2 bases and J by 2 bases, with 11 bases between them. This CDR3 spans 15 amino acids. CDR1 MNHNY and CDR2 SVGAGI come from the germline V gene (reference sequence). CDR3 sequence reads: CASSYPAAHTDTQYF. Here the CDR3 DNA reads TGTGCCAGCAGTTACCCAGCGGCCCACACAGATACGCAGTATTTT.

This clonotype is categorized as medium-sized (0.01 to 0.1%). The chain uses TRBV4-1 and TRBJ2-3, with D tentatively TRBD1 or TRBD2 (6 bases each). The V gene's germline CDR1 is MGHRA and CDR2 YSYEKL. Trimming took 2 bases from V and 5 from J, leaving 20 bases between them. This CDR3 is 17 amino acids long. Here the CDR3 DNA reads TGCGCCAGCAGCCAAAGCCATCCCCCGGGGGCGGGAGATACGCAGTATTTT. As protein: CASSQSHPPGAGDTQYF.

By share, this clonotype counts as medium-sized. The chain links TRBV4-3 to TRBJ2-1; D perhaps matches TRBD1 (5 bases). The length of the CDR3 is 15 residues. V lost 4 bases, J lost 5 bases, and 15 bases lay in between. From germline, CDR1 is LGHNA and CDR2 YSLEER. CDR3 in DNA: TGCGCCAGCAGCCCAGGGTCCCTCTTAGACAATGAGCAGTTCTTC. Translating it yields CASSPGSLLDNEQFF.

This clonotype occurred many times. J is TRBJ2-7 and V is TRBV9; D possibly uses TRBD1 or TRBD2 (5 bases each). Between the trimmed V and J ends, which lost 4 bases and 3 bases, there was a span of 14 bases. In germline, CDR1 is SGDLS, CDR2 YYNGEE. CDR3 size: 14 residues. The CDR3 coding sequence is TGTGCCAGCAGCCTCGGCGAGAGGGGCTACGAGCAGTACTTC. As protein: CASSLGERGYEQYF.